The 3 T cell receptor beta chains below come from one sample, sequenced in a study of T cells after yellow fever vaccination (dated by TCRdb to the late 2010s). Per the publication, the treatment or condition label means: live attenuated yellow fever vaccine strain. The library was obtained by 5' RACE. This sample was sequenced with an Illumina NovaSeq 6000. Using fastp trimming at Q25 and MiXCR clonotype assembly, TCRdb reanalyzed the public sequencing data and kept in-frame beta chains. CDR3 protein sequences are deduplicated, and each keeps its most common genes and DNA. Counted in this sample were roughly 330,000 distinct CDR3 sequences; almost 4% of them appeared once. The leading ten clones occupy approximately 24% of the sample. The sequenced sample was PBMCs, obtained 5 days after the yellow fever booster vaccination. The receptors here all came from a man aged 18 to 35 who received the YFV17D yellow fever vaccine.

This clonotype came up a few times. The rearrangement links TRBV7-2 to TRBJ1-5, with a tentative D call TRBD1 (5 bases). Trimming removed 1 base at V and 3 bases at J, with 7 bases between. This CDR3 has 14 amino acids. Germline CDR1 and CDR2: SGHTA and FQGNSA. As DNA, the CDR3 is TGTGCCAGCAGCTTAGGGGGGTACAATCAGCCCCAGCATTTT. This encodes CASSLGGYNQPQHF. Together with reference TRBV7-2 and TRBJ1-5, the CDR3 gives the full variable domain: GAGVSQSPSNKVTEKGKDVELRCDPISGHTALYWYRQSLGQGLEFLIYFQGNSAPDKSGLPSDRFSAERTGGSVSTLTIQRTQQEDSAVYLCASSLGGYNQPQHFGDGTRLSIL.

This clonotype was detected a few times. This chain links TRBV9 with TRBJ1-2; 8 bases map to TRBD1. In germline, CDR1 is SGDLS, CDR2 YYNGEE. J was trimmed by 7 bases and V by 2 bases; bases with no gene match: 7. The CDR3 is 14 amino acids. The CDR3, as DNA: TGTGCCAGCAGCGTCGACAGGGGAGAGCGTGGCTACACCTTC. Its protein is CASSVDRGERGYTF.

This clonotype was counted at least ten times. The CDR3 is CSARDLRGPNTEAFF. DNA for the CDR3: TGCAGTGCTAGAGATCTCAGGGGCCCGAACACTGAAGCTTTCTTT. The J gene is TRBJ1-1, the V gene TRBV20-1; D possibly corresponds to TRBD1 (6 bases). This CDR3 region has 15 residues. CDR1 DFQATT and CDR2 SNEGSKA come from the germline V gene (reference sequence). V was trimmed by 0 bases and J by 1 base, leaving 12 bases between them.